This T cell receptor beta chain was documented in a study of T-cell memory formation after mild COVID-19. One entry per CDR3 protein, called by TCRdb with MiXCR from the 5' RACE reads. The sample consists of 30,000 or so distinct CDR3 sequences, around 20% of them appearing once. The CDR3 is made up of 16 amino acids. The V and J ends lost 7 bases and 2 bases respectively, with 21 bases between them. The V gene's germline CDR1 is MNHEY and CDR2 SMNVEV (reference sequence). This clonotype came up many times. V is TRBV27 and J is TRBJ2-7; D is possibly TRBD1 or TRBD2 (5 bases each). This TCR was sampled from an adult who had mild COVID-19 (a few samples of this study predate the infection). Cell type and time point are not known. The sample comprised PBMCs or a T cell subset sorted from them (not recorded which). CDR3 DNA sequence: TGTGCCAGCACCCCCCTAGCCTCCCAGGGCACCTACGAGCAGTACTTC. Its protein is CASTPLASQGTYEQYF.